This T cell receptor (beta chain) was identified in a study of OX40 agonist ivuxolimab in advanced cancers. Study-level information: Subjects had a mean age of roughly 60 years, with a range of 23 to 79; roughly 80% were male. Overall study results and limits: Among some nonresponders, normalized T-cell clonal expansion was also low. Compared with CD4+, CD8+ T cells on average had more expanded clones.

Comment on this clone: Antigen specificity is unknown.

The CDR3 spans 15 residues. V lost 2 bases and J lost 1, with 11 bases in between. Germline values: CDR1 MNHEY, CDR2 SVGAGI. The method was immunoSEQ multiplex PCR; TCRdb's version includes in-frame clones alone and lacks a portion of them. The table includes 83,000 or so clones, 70% to 85% detected once. The material was CD4+ or CD8+ T cells sorted from blood, obtained in a trial of the OX40 agonist ivuxolimab. This chain joins TRBV6-5 and TRBJ1-1; D is uncertain. This receptor was obtained from an adult with an advanced solid tumor such as melanoma, head and neck, liver or kidney cancer. CDR3 residues: CASSYGGSANTEAFF. CDR3 DNA sequence: TGTGCCAGCAGTTACGGTGGATCAGCGAACACTGAAGCTTTCTTT.